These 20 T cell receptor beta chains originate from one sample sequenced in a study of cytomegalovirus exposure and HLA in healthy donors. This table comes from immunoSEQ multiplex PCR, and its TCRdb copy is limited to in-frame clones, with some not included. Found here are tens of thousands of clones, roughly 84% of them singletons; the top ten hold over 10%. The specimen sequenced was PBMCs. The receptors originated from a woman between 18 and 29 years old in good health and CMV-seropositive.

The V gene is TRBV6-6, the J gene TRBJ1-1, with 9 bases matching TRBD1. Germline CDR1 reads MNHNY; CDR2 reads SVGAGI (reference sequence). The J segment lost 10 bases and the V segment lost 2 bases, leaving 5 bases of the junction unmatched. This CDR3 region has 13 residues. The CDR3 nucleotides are TGTGCCAGCAGTTACAATCCGGACAGGGGAGCTTTCTTT. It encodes CASSYNPDRGAFF.

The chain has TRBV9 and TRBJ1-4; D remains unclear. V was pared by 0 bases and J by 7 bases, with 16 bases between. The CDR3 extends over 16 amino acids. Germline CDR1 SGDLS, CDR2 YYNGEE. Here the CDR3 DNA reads TGTGCCAGCAGCGTAGGTGGGGAGAGCACCGTTGAAAAACTGTTTTTT. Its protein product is CASSVGGESTVEKLFF.

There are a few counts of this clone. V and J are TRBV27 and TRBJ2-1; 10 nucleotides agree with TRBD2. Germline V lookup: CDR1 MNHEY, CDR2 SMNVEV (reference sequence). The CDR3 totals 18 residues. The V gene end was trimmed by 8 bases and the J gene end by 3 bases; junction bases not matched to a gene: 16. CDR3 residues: CASLWRISGGPNYNEQFF. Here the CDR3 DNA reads TGTGCCAGCCTCTGGAGGATTAGCGGGGGGCCCAACTACAATGAGCAGTTCTTC.

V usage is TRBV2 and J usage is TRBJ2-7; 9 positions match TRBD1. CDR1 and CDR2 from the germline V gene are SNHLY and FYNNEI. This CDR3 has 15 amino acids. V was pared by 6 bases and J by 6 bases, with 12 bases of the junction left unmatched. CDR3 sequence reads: CASREFGTGKSEQYF. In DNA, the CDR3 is TGTGCCAGCAGGGAATTCGGGACAGGGAAATCCGAGCAGTACTTC.

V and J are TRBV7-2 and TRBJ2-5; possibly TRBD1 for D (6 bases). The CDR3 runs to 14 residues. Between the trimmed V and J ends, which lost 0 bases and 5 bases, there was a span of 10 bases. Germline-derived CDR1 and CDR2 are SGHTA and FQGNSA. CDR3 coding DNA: TGTGCCAGCAGCTTAGCTTGGGGGCCTGAGACCCAGTACTTC. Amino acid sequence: CASSLAWGPETQYF.

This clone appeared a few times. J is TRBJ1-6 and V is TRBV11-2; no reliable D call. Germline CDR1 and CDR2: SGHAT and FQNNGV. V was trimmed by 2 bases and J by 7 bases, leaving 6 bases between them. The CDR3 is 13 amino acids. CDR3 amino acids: CASSLSENSPLHF. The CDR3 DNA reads TGTGCCAGCAGCTTATCCGAGAATTCACCCCTCCACTTT.

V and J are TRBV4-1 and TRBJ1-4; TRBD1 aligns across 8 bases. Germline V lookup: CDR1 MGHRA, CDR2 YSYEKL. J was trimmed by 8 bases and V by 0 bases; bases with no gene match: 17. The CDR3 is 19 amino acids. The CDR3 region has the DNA TGCGCCAGCAGCCAAGACGCGTTAGGACAGGGAGCAACTAGAGAAAAACTGTTTTTT. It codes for CASSQDALGQGATREKLFF.

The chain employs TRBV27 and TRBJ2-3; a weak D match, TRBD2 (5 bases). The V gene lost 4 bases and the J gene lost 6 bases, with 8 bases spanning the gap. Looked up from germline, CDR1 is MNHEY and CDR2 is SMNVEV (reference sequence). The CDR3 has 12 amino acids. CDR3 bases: TGTGCCAGCAGTTCCGTAGCGGATACGCAGTATTTT. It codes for CASSSVADTQYF.

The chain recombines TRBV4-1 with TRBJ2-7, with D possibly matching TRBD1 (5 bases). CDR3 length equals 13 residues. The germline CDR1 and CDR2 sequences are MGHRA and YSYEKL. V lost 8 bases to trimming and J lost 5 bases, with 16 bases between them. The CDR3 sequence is CASGDSVGDEQYF. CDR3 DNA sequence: TGCGCCAGCGGCGACAGCGTAGGTGACGAGCAGTACTTC.

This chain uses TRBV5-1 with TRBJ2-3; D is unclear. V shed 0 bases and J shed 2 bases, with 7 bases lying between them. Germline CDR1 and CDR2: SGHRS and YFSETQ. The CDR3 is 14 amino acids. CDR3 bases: TGCGCCAGCAGCTTGGCACTAACCACAGATACGCAGTATTTT. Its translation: CASSLALTTDTQYF.

The CDR3: CASSLEGGASAEAFF. DNA of the CDR3: TGTGCCAGCAGCTTGGAAGGGGGCGCGAGTGCTGAAGCTTTCTTT. This chain connects TRBV5-6 to TRBJ1-1; 7 nucleotides match TRBD1. J was trimmed by 6 bases and V by 0 bases; bases with no gene match: 8. The CDR3 length is 15 residues. CDR1 is SGHDT, CDR2 YYEEEE, per germline.

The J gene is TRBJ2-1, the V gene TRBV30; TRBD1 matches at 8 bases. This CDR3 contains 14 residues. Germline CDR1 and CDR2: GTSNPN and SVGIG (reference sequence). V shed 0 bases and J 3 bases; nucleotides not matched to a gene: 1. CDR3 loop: CAWSVQGGYNEQFF. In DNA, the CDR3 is TGTGCCTGGAGTGTACAGGGGGGCTACAATGAGCAGTTCTTC.

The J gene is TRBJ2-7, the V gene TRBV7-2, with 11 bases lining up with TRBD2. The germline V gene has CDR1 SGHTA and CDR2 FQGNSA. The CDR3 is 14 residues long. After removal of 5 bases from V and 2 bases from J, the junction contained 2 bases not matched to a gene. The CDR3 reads CASSVSGGAYEQYF. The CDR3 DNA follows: TGTGCCAGCAGCGTTAGCGGGGGGGCCTACGAGCAGTACTTC.

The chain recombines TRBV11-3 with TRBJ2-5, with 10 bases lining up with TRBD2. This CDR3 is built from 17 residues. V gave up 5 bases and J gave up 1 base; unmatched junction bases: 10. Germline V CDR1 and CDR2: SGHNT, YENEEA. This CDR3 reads CASSPGPQRGGQETQYF. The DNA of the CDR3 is TGTGCCAGCAGCCCTGGGCCGCAGCGGGGGGGCCAAGAGACCCAGTACTTC.

CDR3 coding DNA: TGTGCCAGTAGTATAGTCGGCGGGCTGTTTTTT. Protein: CASSIVGGLFF. The V and J genes are TRBV19 and TRBJ2-2; D call uncertain. Germline CDR1 is LNHDA and CDR2 is SQIVND (reference sequence). Trimming stripped 1 base from V and 13 bases from J, with 7 bases between. This CDR3 spans 11 amino acids.

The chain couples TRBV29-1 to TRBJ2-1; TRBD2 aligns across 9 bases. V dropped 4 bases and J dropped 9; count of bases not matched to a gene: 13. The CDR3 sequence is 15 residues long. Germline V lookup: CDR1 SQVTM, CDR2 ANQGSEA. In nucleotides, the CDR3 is TGCAGCGTTGGTTTTGGGCTAGCGGGGAGTAGTGAGCAGTTCTTC. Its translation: CSVGFGLAGSSEQFF.

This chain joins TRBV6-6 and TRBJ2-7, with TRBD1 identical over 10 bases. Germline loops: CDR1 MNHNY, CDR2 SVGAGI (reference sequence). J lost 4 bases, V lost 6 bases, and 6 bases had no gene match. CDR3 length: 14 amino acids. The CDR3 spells CASRPGQGDYEQYF. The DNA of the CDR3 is TGTGCCAGCAGGCCAGGACAGGGGGATTACGAGCAGTACTTC.

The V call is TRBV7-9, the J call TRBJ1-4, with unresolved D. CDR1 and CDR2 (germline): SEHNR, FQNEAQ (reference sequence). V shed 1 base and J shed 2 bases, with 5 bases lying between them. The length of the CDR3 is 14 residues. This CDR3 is CASSLDITNEKLFF. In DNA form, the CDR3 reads TGTGCCAGCAGCTTAGACATTACTAATGAAAAACTGTTTTTT.

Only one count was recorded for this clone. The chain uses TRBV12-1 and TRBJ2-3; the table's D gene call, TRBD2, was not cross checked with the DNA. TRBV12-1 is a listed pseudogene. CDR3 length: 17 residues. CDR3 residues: CASSFEGLAGGTDTQYF. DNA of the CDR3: TGTGCCAGCAGCTTTGAAGGACTAGCGGGGGGAACAGATACGCAGTATTTT.

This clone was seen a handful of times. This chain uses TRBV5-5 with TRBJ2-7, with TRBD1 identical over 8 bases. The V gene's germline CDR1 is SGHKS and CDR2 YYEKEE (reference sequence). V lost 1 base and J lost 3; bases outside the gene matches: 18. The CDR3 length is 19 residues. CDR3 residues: CASSLYVVGRGQDFYEQYF. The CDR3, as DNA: TGTGCCAGCAGCTTGTATGTAGTTGGTCGGGGACAGGACTTCTACGAGCAGTACTTC.